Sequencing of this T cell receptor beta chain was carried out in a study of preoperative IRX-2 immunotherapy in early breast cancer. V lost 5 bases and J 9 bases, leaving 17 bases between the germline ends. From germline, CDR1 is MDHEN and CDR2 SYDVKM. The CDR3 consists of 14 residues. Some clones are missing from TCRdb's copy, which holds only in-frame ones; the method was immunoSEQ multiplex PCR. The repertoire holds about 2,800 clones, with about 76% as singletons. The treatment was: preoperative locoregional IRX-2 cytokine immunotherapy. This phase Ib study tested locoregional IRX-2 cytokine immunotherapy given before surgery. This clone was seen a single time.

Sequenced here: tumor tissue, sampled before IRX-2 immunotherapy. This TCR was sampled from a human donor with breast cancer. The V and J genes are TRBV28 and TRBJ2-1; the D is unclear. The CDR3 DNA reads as TGTGCCAGCAGTCCTCGGGTGGAGCTCAGTGAGCAGTTCTTC. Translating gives CASSPRVELSEQFF.